The next 16 T cell receptor beta chains were all read from a single sample in a study of cytomegalovirus exposure and HLA in healthy donors. Repertoires were generated with immunoSEQ multiplex PCR, while TCRdb's copy carries only in-frame clones and drops some. The sample lists roughly 330,000 clones; roughly 87% were seen once. Sequencing input: PBMCs. Source of these receptors: a woman aged 25 to 39 in good health and CMV-seropositive.

The chain employs TRBV30 and TRBJ2-1; D may be TRBD2 (6 bases). Germline V gives CDR1 GTSNPN, CDR2 SVGIG (reference sequence). The V end lost 5 bases, the J end lost 0 bases, and 14 bases lay between the germline ends. The CDR3 has 15 amino acids. The CDR3 coding sequence is TGTGCCTGGCGGGGGACTGGGCGCTCCTACAATGAGCAGTTCTTC. Amino acid sequence: CAWRGTGRSYNEQFF.

The rearrangement links TRBV18 to TRBJ2-5, with D tentatively TRBD1 (7 bases). Trimming pared 5 bases from V and 1 base from J, leaving 11 bases between. CDR3 length equals 14 residues. CDR1 KGHSH and CDR2 LQKENI come from the germline V gene. CDR3 protein: CASSGGTVQETQYF. DNA of the CDR3: TGTGCCAGCTCAGGAGGGACAGTCCAAGAGACCCAGTACTTC. The full variable domain, its missing parts supplied by reference TRBV18 and TRBJ2-5, is NAGVMQNPRHLVRRRGQEARLRCSPMKGHSHVYWYRQLPEEGLKFMVYLQKENIIDESGMPKERFSAEFPKEGPSILRIQQVVRGDSAAYFCASSGGTVQETQYFGPGTRLLVL.

The chain carries TRBV7-3 and TRBJ2-3; D perhaps matches TRBD1 (6 bases). The CDR3 is 14 amino acids. Trimming took 5 bases from V and 1 from J, leaving 10 bases between them. CDR1 and CDR2 from the germline V gene are SGHTA and FQGTGA. The CDR3 protein is CASSPSGGTDTQYF. The CDR3 DNA follows: TGTGCCAGCAGCCCCTCAGGGGGCACAGATACGCAGTATTTT.

The gene calls are TRBV23-1 and TRBJ1-6; D uncertain. TRBV23-1 belongs to the ORF category, with a function that is uncertain. The CDR3 length is 18 residues. V was clipped by 0 bases and J by 7 bases, with 19 bases between them. This chain's CDR3 is CASSQSRNKGTRNSPLHF. DNA of the CDR3: TGCGCCAGCAGTCAATCGAGGAATAAGGGCACGAGGAATTCACCCCTCCACTTT.

The chain employs TRBV7-2 and TRBJ2-7; TRBD2 is a possible D gene (5 bases). From germline, CDR1 is SGHTA and CDR2 FQGNSA. V lost 1 base and J lost 2, with 12 bases in between. CDR3 length: 15 residues. Here the CDR3 reads CASSLVSGGTYEQYF. The CDR3 bases are TGTGCCAGCAGCTTAGTATCCGGAGGCACCTACGAGCAGTACTTC.

The rearrangement uses TRBV15 and TRBJ2-7, with D perhaps TRBD1 (5 bases). The length of the CDR3 is 14 residues. Per germline, CDR1 LNHNV and CDR2 YYDKDF (reference sequence). V was shortened by 0 bases and J by 5 bases, with 11 bases between the two germline ends. CDR3: CATSREAQGHEQYF. Here the CDR3 DNA reads TGTGCCACCAGCAGAGAGGCGCAGGGCCACGAGCAGTACTTC.

The chain recombines TRBV5-4 with TRBJ1-6; 10 nucleotides line up with TRBD1. The CDR3 is 16 residues long. Germline V lookup: CDR1 SGHNT, CDR2 YYREEE (reference sequence). The J segment lost 9 bases and the V segment lost 0 bases, leaving 6 bases of the junction unmatched. CDR3: CASSLDSGQGRSPLHF. The CDR3, as DNA: TGTGCCAGCAGCTTGGACTCGGGACAGGGGCGTTCACCCCTCCACTTT.

V gene TRBV7-9 combines with J gene TRBJ1-1; tentatively, D is TRBD1 (6 bases). The germline V gene encodes CDR1 SEHNR and CDR2 FQNEAQ (reference sequence). The CDR3 consists of 15 residues. Trimming cost V 4 bases and J 0 bases, with 12 bases left between them. The CDR3 spells CASSSRQALNTEAFF. CDR3 in DNA: TGTGCCAGCAGCTCTCGACAGGCCTTGAACACTGAAGCTTTCTTT. The variable domain in full, completed from reference TRBV7-9 and TRBJ1-1, reads DTGVSQNPRHKITKRGQNVTFRCDPISEHNRLYWYRQTLGQGPEFLTYFQNEAQLEKSRLLSDRFSAERPKGSFSTLEIQRTEQGDSAMYLCASSSRQALNTEAFFGQGTRLTVV.

The J gene is TRBJ2-5, the V gene TRBV2, with 8 bases aligning to TRBD2. Germline lookup yields CDR1 SNHLY and CDR2 FYNNEI. After removal of 7 bases from V and 9 bases from J, the junction contained 10 bases not matched to a gene. This CDR3 is 13 amino acids long. CDR3 nucleotide sequence: TGTGCCAGCACCCGGAGCGGGAGCGCCCCCCAGTACTTC. This codes for CASTRSGSAPQYF.

This CDR3 is CASSQEKDRANLNYGYTF. In DNA form, the CDR3 reads TGCGCCAGCAGCCAAGAAAAAGACAGGGCCAATCTGAACTATGGCTACACCTTC. The gene calls are TRBV4-1 and TRBJ1-2; 7 bases align to TRBD1. CDR1 and CDR2 from the germline V gene are MGHRA and YSYEKL. The V segment lost 0 bases and the J segment 2 bases; nucleotides outside the gene matches: 12. This CDR3 region has 18 residues.

This chain joins TRBV29-1 and TRBJ1-2, with a tentative D call TRBD1 (6 bases). V gave up 6 bases and J gave up 13 bases, with 21 bases separating them. Germline CDR1 is SQVTM and CDR2 is ANQGSEA. CDR3 length: 12 amino acids. CDR3 loop: CSVPGTPGQGTF. CDR3 bases: TGCAGCGTACCCGGGACACCGGGGCAGGGCACCTTC.

V and J are TRBV13 and TRBJ2-5; TRBD1 matches at 10 bases. The J segment lost 5 bases and the V segment lost 4 bases, leaving 16 bases of the junction unmatched. CDR1 and CDR2 (germline): PRHDT, FYEKMQ (reference sequence). The CDR3 is 18 amino acids. The CDR3 reads CASSSPILTGGMGETQYF. The CDR3, as DNA: TGTGCCAGCAGCTCACCCATCTTGACAGGGGGCATGGGGGAGACCCAGTACTTC. The whole variable domain, filled in from reference TRBV13 and TRBJ2-5, reads AAGVIQSPRHLIKEKRETATLKCYPIPRHDTVYWYQQGPGQDPQFLISFYEKMQSDKGSIPDRFSAQQFSDYHSELNMSSLELGDSALYFCASSSPILTGGMGETQYFGPGTRLLVL.

The chain has TRBV11-2 and TRBJ1-1, with TRBD1 as a possible D gene (5 bases). V was cut by 6 bases and J by 6 bases, with 17 bases left in between. The CDR3 contains 14 residues. CDR1 and CDR2 (germline): SGHAT, FQNNGV. The DNA of the CDR3 is TGTGCCAGCAGGCCACAGGAAGGCGGGGCTGAAGCTTTCTTT. Its translation: CASRPQEGGAEAFF.

V gene TRBV25-1 combines with J gene TRBJ1-2, with 7 bases that match TRBD1. The CDR3 has 13 residues. The V gene end was trimmed by 1 base and the J gene end by 11 bases; junction bases not matched to a gene: 7. CDR1 is MGHDK and CDR2 is SYGVNS in the germline V gene. CDR3 sequence: CASSEWGRGRYTF. CDR3 nucleotide sequence: TGTGCCAGCAGTGAATGGGGTAGGGGGCGGTACACCTTC.

This rearrangement joins TRBV7-9 to TRBJ2-2, with TRBD2 matching 7 bases. The CDR3 spans 18 residues. V lost 2 bases and J lost 5; bases outside the gene matches: 14. Germline CDR1 SEHNR, CDR2 FQNEAQ (reference sequence). The DNA of the CDR3 is TGTGCCAGCAGCTTAAATGTCCCTAGCGGAGCCCGAACCGGGGAGCTGTTTTTT. This sequence encodes CASSLNVPSGARTGELFF.

The V gene is TRBV28, the J gene TRBJ2-7; no definite D call. This CDR3 has 14 amino acids. Looked up from germline, CDR1 is MDHEN and CDR2 is SYDVKM. Trimming cost V 6 bases and J 0 bases, with 12 bases left between them. CDR3 residues: CASRGSLSSYEQYF. In DNA, the CDR3 is TGTGCCAGCAGGGGCAGCTTGAGCTCCTACGAGCAGTACTTC.